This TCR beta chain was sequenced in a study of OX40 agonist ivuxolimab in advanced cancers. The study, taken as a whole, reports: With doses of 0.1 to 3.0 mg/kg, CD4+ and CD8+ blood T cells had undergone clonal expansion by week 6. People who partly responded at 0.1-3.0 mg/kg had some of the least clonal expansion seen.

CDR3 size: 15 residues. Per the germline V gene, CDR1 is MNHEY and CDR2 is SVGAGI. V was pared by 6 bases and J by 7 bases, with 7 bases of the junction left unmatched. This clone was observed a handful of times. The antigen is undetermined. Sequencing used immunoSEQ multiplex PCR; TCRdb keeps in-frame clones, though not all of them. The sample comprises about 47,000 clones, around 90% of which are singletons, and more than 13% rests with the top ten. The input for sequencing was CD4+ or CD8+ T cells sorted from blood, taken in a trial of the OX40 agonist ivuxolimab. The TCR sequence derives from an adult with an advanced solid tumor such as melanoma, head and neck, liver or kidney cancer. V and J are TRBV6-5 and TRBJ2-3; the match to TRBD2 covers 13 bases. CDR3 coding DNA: TGTGCCAGCAGCCGGACTAGCGGGAGTGGAAATACGCAGTATTTT. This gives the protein CASSRTSGSGNTQYF.